The 32 T cell receptor beta chains in this list originate from one sample, sequenced in a study of CD8 T cells in ankylosing spondylitis. Each CDR3 protein gets one entry after TCRdb re-called the 5' RACE reads with MiXCR. The sample holds under 300,000 distinct CDR3 sequences, 18% seen once. Sequenced input: blood, either unsorted or a sorted T cell fraction (not recorded which). The receptors come from a male donor with ankylosing spondylitis or in good health (not recorded which).

This clonotype has ten or more counts. V is TRBV5-1 and J is TRBJ2-4; 12 nucleotides line up with TRBD1. In germline, CDR1 is SGHRS, CDR2 YFSETQ. J gave up 2 bases and V 3 bases, and 3 bases lay outside the gene matches. There are 16 residues in the CDR3. The CDR3, as DNA: TGCGCCAGCAGCTGGGGACAGGGGGCAACCAAAAACATTCAGTACTTC. Its translation is CASSWGQGATKNIQYF.

V usage is TRBV18 and J usage is TRBJ2-1; 7 positions agree with TRBD2. Germline V gives CDR1 KGHSH, CDR2 LQKENI. The CDR3 loop spans 13 amino acids. V lost 9 bases, J lost 3 bases, and 5 bases stayed unmatched. Here the CDR3 reads CASRGGNYNEQFF. As DNA, the CDR3 is TGTGCCAGTCGCGGGGGAAACTACAATGAGCAGTTCTTC.

This clonotype was seen many times. A junction end diverges from the germline sequence, so it may reflect a read error. The chain employs TRBV29-1 and TRBJ2-1; TRBD2 is a possible D gene (5 bases). CDR3 size: 15 residues. Germline values: CDR1 SQVTM, CDR2 ANQGSEA. The CDR3 loop reads CSVVSGSWSSNEQFF. CDR3 coding DNA: TGCAGCGTTGTATCGGGAAGCTGGTCCTCCAATGAGCAGTTCTTC.

The chain carries TRBV12-3 or TRBV12-4 and TRBJ2-5; D call uncertain. V was cut by 1 base and J by 4 bases, with 13 bases left in between. The CDR3 totals 15 residues. The CDR3 nucleotides are TGTGCCAGCAGTTTAGTTGGACCGGTTTCAGAGACCCAGTACTTC. It translates to CASSLVGPVSETQYF.

This clonotype was observed a handful of times. V usage is TRBV4-2 and J usage is TRBJ2-1; 13 bases match TRBD2. The CDR3 covers 15 residues. V was clipped by 0 bases and J by 9 bases; unmatched bases: 2. From germline, CDR1 is LGHNA and CDR2 YNFKEQ. CDR3 residues: CASSQDRTSGGEQFF. In DNA, the CDR3 is TGTGCCAGCAGCCAAGACCGGACTAGCGGGGGTGAGCAGTTCTTC.

About this clonotype: The conserved phenylalanine or tryptophan is not found at the CDR3 terminus, so this likely reflects a read error. Because the CDR3's place on the DNA is in doubt, the DNA is left out and the CDR3 is given as listed by TCRdb. CDR3 sequence: CASSQDDPGPWN. The rearrangement joins TRBV4-1 to TRBJ2-7; the table's D gene call, TRBD1, was not cross checked with the DNA. Germline CDR1 is MGHRA and CDR2 is YSYEKL. The CDR3 sequence runs 12 residues, both termini included.

In this sample, this clonotype turned up a few times. The chain carries TRBV4-3 and TRBJ1-4; D unresolved. V lost 1 base to trimming and J lost 0 bases, with 9 bases between them. The CDR3 has 16 amino acids. Germline assignment: CDR1 LGHNA and CDR2 YSLEER. The chain's CDR3 is CASSQARSATNEKLFF. In DNA, the CDR3 is TGCGCCAGCAGCCAAGCACGGTCCGCAACTAATGAAAAACTGTTTTTT.

The sample holds a few counts of this clonotype. At one end the junction does not follow the germline gene, possibly because of a read error. V usage is TRBV29-1 and J usage is TRBJ1-1; D is uncertain. Germline V gives CDR1 SQVTM, CDR2 ANQGSEA. This CDR3 spans 10 amino acids. The CDR3: CSAENTEAFF. CDR3 bases: TGCAGCGCTGAAAACACTGAAGCTTTCTTT.

The chain joins TRBV7-9 to TRBJ2-1, with D possibly TRBD1 on 6 matching bases. CDR1 is SEHNR, CDR2 FQNEAQ, per germline (reference sequence). The CDR3 has 15 amino acids. Trimming took off 3 bases at V and 3 bases at J, with 12 bases between the two ends. The CDR3 sequence: CASSLGAAGYNEQFF. CDR3 DNA: TGTGCCAGCAGCTTGGGGGCGGCAGGCTACAATGAGCAGTTCTTC.

This clonotype was found many times. The genes are TRBV5-6 and TRBJ2-7, with D perhaps TRBD1 (5 bases). Germline assignment: CDR1 SGHDT and CDR2 YYEEEE. The CDR3 is 14 residues long. The V end lost 0 bases, the J end lost 2 bases, and 9 bases lay between the germline ends. The CDR3 coding sequence is TGTGCCAGCAGCTTGGCCCAGGGCGCCTACGAGCAGTACTTC. The encoded protein is CASSLAQGAYEQYF.

The chain joins TRBV12-3 or TRBV12-4 to TRBJ2-2, with 7 nucleotides matching TRBD1. With V trimmed by 6 bases and J by 2 bases, 3 bases remained unmatched. The CDR3 is made up of 14 amino acids. CDR3 in amino acids: CASRGTVNTGELFF. The CDR3 DNA reads TGTGCCAGCAGGGGGACAGTAAACACCGGGGAGCTGTTTTTT.

The rearrangement uses TRBV7-2 and TRBJ2-2; 7 bases are shared with TRBD1. After removal of 5 bases from V and 7 bases from J, the junction contained 7 bases not matched to a gene. This CDR3 has 14 residues. Germline CDR1 SGHTA, CDR2 FQGNSA. The CDR3, as DNA: TGTGCCAGCAGCCTTTACAGGGGCGGCGGGGAGCTGTTTTTT. It yields the protein CASSLYRGGGELFF.

The gene calls are TRBV7-9 and TRBJ1-1; D is unresolved. V lost 4 bases to trimming and J lost 6 bases, with 9 bases between them. Germline CDR1 SEHNR, CDR2 FQNEAQ (reference sequence). CDR3 length: 12 residues. DNA for the CDR3: TGTGCCAGCAGCTCAACCGGGGCTGAAGCTTTCTTT. Amino acids: CASSSTGAEAFF.

This clonotype turned up a few times. The V call is TRBV12-3 or TRBV12-4, the J call TRBJ2-7, with D perhaps TRBD1 or TRBD2 (6 bases each). The CDR3 consists of 16 residues. V shed 4 bases and J shed 0 bases, with 16 bases lying between them. CDR3 nucleotide sequence: TGTGCCAGCAGTTCGATCAGGGGAGGATCCTCCTACGAGCAGTACTTC. Its translation: CASSSIRGGSSYEQYF.

V gene TRBV5-8 combines with J gene TRBJ1-3; 7 bases are a match to TRBD1. The CDR3 is made up of 16 amino acids. Trimming removed 4 bases from V and 3 bases from J; junction bases left unmatched: 10. In germline, CDR1 is SGHTS, CDR2 YDEGEE. The CDR3 DNA follows: TGTGCCAGCAGCGCTTTTGACAGGGTGCGTGGAAACACCATATATTTT. Translating gives CASSAFDRVRGNTIYF.

This clonotype was seen many times. This rearrangement joins TRBV7-2 to TRBJ1-2; tentatively, D is TRBD1 (6 bases). CDR1 and CDR2 (germline): SGHTA, FQGNSA. This CDR3 spans 13 amino acids. Trimming pared 4 bases from V and 4 bases from J, leaving 10 bases between. The CDR3 reads CASSWGAAYGYTF. As DNA, the CDR3 is TGTGCCAGCAGCTGGGGGGCCGCCTATGGCTACACCTTC.

This chain links TRBV14 with TRBJ2-7; possible D gene TRBD1, 6 bases. The germline CDR1 and CDR2 sequences are SGHDN and FVKESK. V lost 0 bases to trimming and J lost 2 bases, with 23 bases between them. CDR3 length: 19 residues. CDR3 bases: TGTGCCAGCAGCCAAGAGGGGATGACAGGAGGTTTTCCAGCCTACGAGCAGTACTTC. It specifies CASSQEGMTGGFPAYEQYF.

This clonotype was seen only a few times. This sequence joins TRBV6-2 or TRBV6-3 and TRBJ2-4; TRBD1 agrees at 8 bases. V lost 5 bases, J lost 0 bases, and 6 bases stayed unmatched. Germline CDR1 MNHEY, CDR2 SVGEGT. This CDR3 is built from 16 residues. CDR3 sequence: CASSDRQGIAKNIQYF. Written as DNA, the CDR3 is TGTGCCAGCAGTGACCGACAGGGGATAGCCAAAAACATTCAGTACTTC.

V is TRBV11-2 and J is TRBJ2-1, with TRBD2 matching 7 bases. V was clipped by 2 bases and J by 9 bases; unmatched bases: 7. The CDR3 is 14 residues long. The germline CDR1 and CDR2 sequences are SGHAT and FQNNGV. CDR3 sequence: CASSLSGTRSEQFF. Here the CDR3 DNA reads TGTGCCAGCAGCTTAAGCGGGACCCGTTCTGAGCAGTTCTTC.

The V and J genes are TRBV29-1 and TRBJ2-3, with D hard to call. V was trimmed by 3 bases and J by 2 bases, leaving 24 bases between them. Germline-derived CDR1 and CDR2 are SQVTM and ANQGSEA. This CDR3 has 18 residues. The CDR3 loop is CSVELFWVDQWDTDTQYF. CDR3 sequence (DNA): TGCAGCGTTGAGCTCTTTTGGGTTGACCAGTGGGACACAGATACGCAGTATTTT.

This chain links TRBV4-3 with TRBJ2-7; D may be TRBD1 or TRBD2 (5 bases each). The V gene's germline CDR1 is LGHNA and CDR2 YSLEER. This CDR3 region has 15 residues. Trimming removed 4 bases from V and 2 bases from J, with 15 bases in between. The CDR3 loop reads CASSLGRDPTYEQYF. The CDR3, as DNA: TGCGCCAGCAGCCTAGGCCGGGACCCCACCTACGAGCAGTACTTC.

This chain joins TRBV4-2 and TRBJ2-7, with 8 bases identical to TRBD1. The germline V gene encodes CDR1 LGHNA and CDR2 YNFKEQ. The CDR3 spans 17 residues. With V trimmed by 1 base and J by 0 bases, 8 bases remained unmatched. Here the CDR3 reads CASSQAAGQAISYEQYF. In nucleotides, the CDR3 is TGTGCCAGCAGCCAAGCGGCGGGACAGGCGATCTCCTACGAGCAGTACTTC.

The chain uses TRBV13 and TRBJ2-3, with D hard to call. V was clipped by 2 bases and J by 0 bases, with 12 bases between them. The germline CDR1 and CDR2 sequences are PRHDT and FYEKMQ (reference sequence). This CDR3 spans 16 amino acids. The CDR3 DNA reads TGTGCCAGCAGCTTACTAGTGGGTACTAGCACAGATACGCAGTATTTT. Protein: CASSLLVGTSTDTQYF.

This clonotype was counted a few times. J is TRBJ2-7 and V is TRBV29-1, with D possibly matching TRBD1 (5 bases). The V gene's germline CDR1 is SQVTM and CDR2 ANQGSEA. Trimming removed 5 bases from V and 3 bases from J, with 14 bases in between. There are 13 residues in the CDR3. The CDR3 coding sequence is TGCAGCGTTCGACCCGAAGGGGACTACGAGCAGTACTTC. Protein: CSVRPEGDYEQYF.

The rearrangement links TRBV6-5 to TRBJ2-1; possibly TRBD2 for D (7 bases). The CDR3 length is 14 residues. The V end was cut by 2 bases, the J end by 8 bases, with 13 bases between. Germline CDR1 is MNHEY and CDR2 is SVGAGI. CDR3 protein: CASSYLRGGDEQFF. The CDR3 DNA follows: TGTGCCAGCAGTTACCTCCGAGGGGGGGATGAGCAGTTCTTC.

In its sample, this clonotype was seen many times. V usage is TRBV4-1 and J usage is TRBJ2-7; no clear D gene. This CDR3 is 11 amino acids long. V was trimmed by 1 base and J by 5 bases, leaving 3 bases between them. The germline V gene encodes CDR1 MGHRA and CDR2 YSYEKL. CDR3 residues: CASSQVNEQYF. The CDR3 coding sequence is TGCGCCAGCAGCCAAGTCAACGAGCAGTACTTC.

This clonotype turned up a few times. This rearrangement joins TRBV12-3 or TRBV12-4 to TRBJ2-3; 13 bases match TRBD2. The length of the CDR3 is 15 residues. J gave up 3 bases and V 3 bases, and 0 bases lay outside the gene matches. The CDR3 protein is CASSLTSGRTDTQYF. CDR3 in DNA: TGTGCCAGCAGTTTGACTAGCGGGAGGACAGATACGCAGTATTTT.

This sequence joins TRBV9 and TRBJ2-7; no clear D. CDR3 size: 13 residues. Per the germline V gene, CDR1 is SGDLS and CDR2 is YYNGEE. V lost 0 bases, J lost 5 bases, and 9 bases lay in between. In nucleotides, the CDR3 is TGTGCCAGCAGCGTAGAAGGGTTGGACGAGCAGTACTTC. This gives the protein CASSVEGLDEQYF.

The chain joins TRBV14 to TRBJ2-1; 7 positions match TRBD2. With V trimmed by 3 bases and J by 3 bases, 2 bases remained unmatched. The germline gives CDR1 SGHDN, CDR2 FVKESK. This CDR3 is 14 amino acids long. In DNA, the CDR3 is TGTGCCAGCAGCCAGCGGGAGTACTACAATGAGCAGTTCTTC. Amino acid sequence: CASSQREYYNEQFF.

The chain joins TRBV4-1 to TRBJ2-7, with 10 bases lining up with TRBD2. CDR1 and CDR2 from the germline V gene are MGHRA and YSYEKL. This CDR3 spans 17 amino acids. The trim removed 0 bases at V and 5 bases at J, leaving 10 bases unmatched. This chain's CDR3 is CASSQDWLGTSDHEQYF. DNA for the CDR3: TGCGCCAGCAGCCAAGATTGGTTAGGGACTAGCGACCACGAGCAGTACTTC.

This clonotype was recorded many times. The chain employs TRBV7-2 and TRBJ2-1; perhaps TRBD1 as D (5 bases). The CDR3 runs 13 residues. The germline V gene encodes CDR1 SGHTA and CDR2 FQGNSA. Trimming pared 6 bases from V and 3 bases from J, leaving 9 bases between. CDR3 residues: CASRGAYYNEQFF. For the CDR3, the DNA is TGTGCCAGCAGAGGGGCATACTACAATGAGCAGTTCTTC.

This clonotype was counted many times. V usage is TRBV7-8 and J usage is TRBJ2-3; no clear D gene. Germline assignment: CDR1 SGHVS and CDR2 FQNEAQ. This CDR3 has 12 amino acids. Deletions cut 3 bases from V and 5 bases from J, with 6 bases between. As DNA, the CDR3 is TGTGCCAGCAGCTTCTACAGAGATACGCAGTATTTT. As protein: CASSFYRDTQYF.